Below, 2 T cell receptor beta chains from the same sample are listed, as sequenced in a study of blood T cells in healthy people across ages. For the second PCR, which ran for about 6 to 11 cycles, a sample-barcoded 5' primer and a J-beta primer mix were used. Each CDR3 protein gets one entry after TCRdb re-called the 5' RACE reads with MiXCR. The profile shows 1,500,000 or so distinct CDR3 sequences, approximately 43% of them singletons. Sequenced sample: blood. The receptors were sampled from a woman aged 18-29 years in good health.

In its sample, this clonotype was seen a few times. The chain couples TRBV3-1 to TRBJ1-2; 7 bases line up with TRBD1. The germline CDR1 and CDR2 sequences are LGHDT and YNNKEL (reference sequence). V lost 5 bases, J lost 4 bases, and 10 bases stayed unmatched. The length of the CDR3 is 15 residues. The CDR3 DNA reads TGTGCCAGCAGCTCGGACAGGATTTTCTCCTATGGCTACACCTTC. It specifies CASSSDRIFSYGYTF.

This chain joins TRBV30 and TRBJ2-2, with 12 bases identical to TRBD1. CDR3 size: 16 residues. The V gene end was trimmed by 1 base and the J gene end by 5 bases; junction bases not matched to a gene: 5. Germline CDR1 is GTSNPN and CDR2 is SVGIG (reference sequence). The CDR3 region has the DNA TGTGCCTGGAGTGCGGGACAGGGGGCGTGGACCGGGGAGCTGTTTTTT. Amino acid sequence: CAWSAGQGAWTGELFF.